This T cell receptor beta chain was identified during a study of cytomegalovirus exposure and HLA in healthy donors. Study conclusions and caveats: Researchers catalogued 150 or so TCR beta chains as cytomegalovirus-associated. Most of the CMV-associated TCR beta chains (in a later analysis) appeared to be HLA-restricted. The presence/absence work took it that sequencing depth was about the same across donors. An analysis done earlier found most TCR beta V segments productive about 90% or about 30% of the time.

About this clone: The antigen remains undetermined.

Trimming took off 1 base at V and 11 bases at J, with 15 bases between the two ends. CDR1 SEHNR and CDR2 FQNEAQ come from the germline V gene (reference sequence). The CDR3 loop spans 15 amino acids. This PCR relied on a set of 60 Vbeta primers and 13 Jbeta primers. The protocol was immunoSEQ multiplex PCR, while the TCRdb copy is restricted to in-frame clones and leaves out a portion. The sample yields tens of thousands of clones, 76% seen once. The sequence came from a man aged 18 to 30 in good health and CMV-seronegative. This sequence joins TRBV7-9 and TRBJ1-6, with D perhaps matching TRBD1 (5 bases). What was sequenced was PBMCs. The CDR3 here is CASSLDGRVLPPLHF. CDR3 coding DNA: TGTGCCAGCAGCTTAGATGGCAGGGTTTTACCACCCCTCCACTTT.